This TCR beta chain was retrieved from a study of CD8 T cells in Susac syndrome. Study-wide results and caveats: When the CD4+ T cell repertoires of patients with Susac syndrome were examined, they did not show any clonal expansion.

A note on this clonotype: The target antigen is unknown.

With random hexamers, reverse transcription was performed on roughly 0.5 to 1 ug of RNA. TCRdb redid the calling of the immunoSEQ multiplex PCR reads with MiXCR, one entry per CDR3 protein. The sample carries about 140,000 distinct CDR3 sequences, 95% recorded once. The CDR3 has 14 residues. Looked up from germline, CDR1 is GTSNPN and CDR2 is SVGIG (reference sequence). V was shortened by 0 bases and J by 5 bases, with 13 bases between the two germline ends. This chain joins TRBV30 and TRBJ1-1; TRBD1 is a possible D gene (5 bases). Sequences were obtained from CD4+ T cells from PBMCs. The sequence was obtained from a human donor with Susac syndrome. CDR3 sequence reads: CAWSVPRGRTEAFF. CDR3 coding DNA: TGTGCCTGGAGTGTACCACGGGGGAGAACTGAAGCTTTCTTT.